A selection of T cell receptor beta chains follows, all from one sample in a study of low-dose radiotherapy and immunotherapy resistance in tumors. TCRdb redid the calling of the reads with MiXCR, one entry per CDR3 protein. The sample has tens of thousands of distinct CDR3 sequences, around a third seen once; the top ten hold over 8.5%. The sample in question was PBMCs, obtained before treatment. Source of these receptors: a female donor with ovarian cancer. CDR3s include the opening cysteine and the closing phenylalanine or tryptophan. The D gene is left open where the match is weak.

d_call	j_call	v_call	cdr3_length	cdr3_aa
.	TRBJ1-1	TRBV5-6	15	CASSLQGIANTEAFF
.	TRBJ2-3	TRBV6-2/TRBV6-3	15	CASSYGGAPTDTQYF
TRBD2	TRBJ2-5	TRBV7-2	16	CASSLRLAGYQETQYF
.	TRBJ2-1	TRBV20-1	16	CSANDRGKSSYNEQFF
.	TRBJ2-1	TRBV24-1	15	CATSDLGSPGNEQFF
.	TRBJ2-2	TRBV19	16	CASTKTGTPNTGELFF
.	TRBJ2-2	TRBV6-5	15	CASRIDSPNTGELFF
.	TRBJ2-5	TRBV20-1	13	CSASLTGQETQYF
.	TRBJ2-3	TRBV5-1	16	CASSLGLGASTDTQYF
TRBD1	TRBJ1-5	TRBV4-2	16	CASSHGQGESNQPQHF
TRBD1	TRBJ1-2	TRBV24-1	15	CATSDDDRGHYGYTF
.	TRBJ1-3	TRBV20-1	15	CSARDTSYSGNTIYF
.	TRBJ2-7	TRBV2	11	CASTRRYEQYF
.	TRBJ2-5	TRBV20-1	12	CSARASGLAQYF
.	TRBJ1-2	TRBV25-1	13	CASSLLGGYGYTF
.	TRBJ1-5	TRBV20-1	14	CSASPPSGNQPQHF
TRBD1	TRBJ2-7	TRBV24-1	14	CATSEHGQGHEQYF
TRBD2	TRBJ2-2	TRBV5-6	16	CASSLVAGALGGELFF
TRBD2	TRBJ2-1	TRBV6-6	18	CASIQRGRGGGPVSEQFF
.	TRBJ2-1	TRBV7-2	15	CASSLSRGSYNEQFF
TRBD1	TRBJ1-6	TRBV7-9	17	CASSNLDRGSDNSPLHF
TRBD2	TRBJ2-1	TRBV5-1	17	CASSLTSSAGGNNEQFF
.	TRBJ2-4	TRBV5-6	15	CASSIRNLAKNIQYF
.	TRBJ1-1	TRBV4-3	14	CASSQDRVSAEAFF
.	TRBJ2-7	TRBV5-6	15	CASSLGRVRGYEQYF
.	TRBJ2-1	TRBV6-2/TRBV6-3	15	CASSRDGISYNEQFF
.	TRBJ1-1	TRBV15	16	CATSRDWAATGAEAFF
TRBD2	TRBJ2-2	TRBV4-1	16	CASLRGAGGPGGELFF